The 8 T cell receptor beta chains in this list originate from one sample, sequenced in a study of identical twins. TCRdb itself ran the 5' RACE reads through MiXCR, one entry per CDR3 protein. The sample holds hundreds of thousands of distinct CDR3 sequences; approximately 25% are singletons and the top ten take around 3%. Another study also made use of these data, one on T cells expressing NK-cell markers.

Sample: CD4+ T cells sorted from blood. These receptors originate from a woman aged 18-30 years in good health.

The rearrangement joins TRBV6-1 to TRBJ2-1; TRBD1 agrees at 8 bases. Germline assignment: CDR1 MNHNS and CDR2 SASEGT. This CDR3 is built from 16 residues. The V and J ends lost 6 bases and 4 bases, in that order; junction bases with no gene match: 11. CDR3: CASSSLSGGRYNEQFF. CDR3 DNA sequence: TGTGCCAGCAGCTCACTGTCAGGGGGCCGTTACAATGAGCAGTTCTTC.

V gene TRBV9 combines with J gene TRBJ1-1; tentative D call: TRBD1 (5 bases). V lost 3 bases to trimming and J lost 7 bases, with 13 bases between them. The CDR3 extends over 13 amino acids. Looked up from germline, CDR1 is SGDLS and CDR2 is YYNGEE. The CDR3 DNA is TGTGCCAGCAGCGACGAATCGGGGGGTGAAGCTTTCTTT. This sequence encodes CASSDESGGEAFF.

The CDR3 is CASSLITGQTYEQYF. The CDR3 DNA is TGTGCCAGCAGCTTAATAACGGGACAGACCTACGAGCAGTACTTC. The chain is built from TRBV11-2 and TRBJ2-7; TRBD1 agrees at 7 bases. In germline, CDR1 is SGHAT, CDR2 FQNNGV. The CDR3 has 15 residues. V lost 2 bases to trimming and J lost 2 bases; unmatched junction nucleotides: 6.

The table lists this clonotype with a few counts. This sequence joins TRBV5-1 and TRBJ2-1; 8 bases fit TRBD2. There are 15 residues in the CDR3. The germline V gene has CDR1 SGHRS and CDR2 YFSETQ. V gave up 3 bases and J gave up 7 bases; unmatched junction bases: 9. CDR3: CASSSNPGLVNEQFF. The DNA of the CDR3 is TGCGCCAGCAGCTCAAATCCGGGACTAGTAAATGAGCAGTTCTTC.

The chain recombines TRBV12-3 or TRBV12-4 with TRBJ2-7; 8 bases are shared with TRBD2. J gave up 4 bases and V 6 bases, and 5 bases lay outside the gene matches. The CDR3 covers 13 residues. CDR3 DNA sequence: TGTGCCAGCAGCTGGACTAGCCGGTACGAGCAGTACTTC. It yields the protein CASSWTSRYEQYF.

The chain is built from TRBV7-9 and TRBJ2-7, with no clear D. CDR3 length: 15 residues. From germline, CDR1 is SEHNR and CDR2 FQNEAQ (reference sequence). V was pared by 1 base and J by 5 bases, with 15 bases between. CDR3 loop: CASSLGFATSDEQYF. The CDR3 coding sequence is TGTGCCAGCAGCTTAGGTTTCGCGACCTCAGACGAGCAGTACTTC.

This chain joins TRBV6-2 or TRBV6-3 and TRBJ2-7; D might be TRBD2 (5 bases). The V gene's germline CDR1 is MNHEY and CDR2 SVGEGT. There are 11 residues in the CDR3. The V gene lost 6 bases and the J gene lost 7 bases, with 10 bases spanning the gap. CDR3 in DNA: TGTGCCAGCAGACATCGCGGGGAGCAGTACTTC. Its protein product is CASRHRGEQYF.

This clonotype was detected a few times. The gene calls are TRBV29-1 and TRBJ2-1, with 13 bases fitting TRBD2. This CDR3 comprises 14 residues. V was pared by 7 bases and J by 7 bases, with 7 bases of the junction left unmatched. Per germline, CDR1 SQVTM and CDR2 ANQGSEA. The CDR3 nucleotides read TGCAGCGACCGGACTAGCGGGAGAAGGAATGAGCAGTTCTTC. This encodes CSDRTSGRRNEQFF.